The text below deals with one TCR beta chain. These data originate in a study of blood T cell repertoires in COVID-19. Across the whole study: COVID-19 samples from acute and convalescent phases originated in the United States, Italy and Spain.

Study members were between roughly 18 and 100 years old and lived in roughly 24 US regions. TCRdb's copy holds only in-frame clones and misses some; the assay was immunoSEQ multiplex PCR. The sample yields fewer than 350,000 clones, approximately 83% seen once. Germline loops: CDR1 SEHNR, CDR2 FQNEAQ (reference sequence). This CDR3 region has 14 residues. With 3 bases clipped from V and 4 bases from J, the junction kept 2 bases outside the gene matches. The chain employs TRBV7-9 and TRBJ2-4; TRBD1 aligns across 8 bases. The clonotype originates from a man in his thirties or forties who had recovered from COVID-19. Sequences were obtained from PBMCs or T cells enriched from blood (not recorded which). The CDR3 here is CASSLGQAKNIQYF. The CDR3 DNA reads TGTGCCAGCAGCTTGGGACAGGCAAAAAACATTCAGTACTTC.